This T cell receptor (beta chain) stems from a study of blood T cell repertoires in COVID-19. At the level of the study: The origin of the acute and convalescent COVID-19 samples was the United States, Italy and Spain.

This clone occurred once. Across 24 US areas, participants ranged in age from roughly 18 to 95 years. Cohort assignment relied on participant-reported clinical history. Germline V gene lookup returns CDR1 SEHNR and CDR2 FQNEAQ (reference sequence). The ends were cut back, 5 bases at V and 10 bases at J, with 12 bases in the middle. The CDR3 extends over 12 amino acids. Generated by immunoSEQ multiplex PCR, the TCRdb table keeps only in-frame clones and is missing some. The sample consists of 150,000 to 200,000 clones, about 88% of them appearing once. This TCR derives from a woman aged 18-29 years who had recovered from COVID-19. The gene calls are TRBV7-9 and TRBJ2-1, with D tentatively TRBD2 (5 bases). The sample taken for sequencing was PBMCs or T cells enriched from blood (not recorded which). The CDR3 region is CASSPYEGEQFF. The CDR3 DNA reads TGTGCCAGCAGCCCTTATGAGGGAGAGCAGTTCTTC.